This T cell receptor (beta chain) appears in the sequencing data of a study of vaccination and CD4 T cells after COVID-19. Worth noting for this clonotype: The antigen is unknown.

This sample's treatment: approximately nine-day PBMC culture with coronavirus spike peptide pools or control peptides (ViraFEST assay). Cultured CD4+ T-cell DNA underwent Oncomine TCR Beta short-read sequencing. In this case, cultured CD4+ T cells provided the extracted genomic DNA. TCRdb processed the PCR reads anew with MiXCR; each CDR3 protein has one entry. The table has some 10,000 distinct CDR3 sequences, 35% to 50% seen once. The receptor's source is a human donor who had recovered from COVID-19. Sequences were obtained from CD4+ T cells from blood, cultured in vitro.

The CDR3 loop reads CASSVDQGEIANYGYTF. The CDR3 nucleotides read TGTGCCAGCAGCGTAGACCAGGGGGAAATAGCTAACTATGGCTACACCTTC. J is TRBJ1-2 and V is TRBV21-1; the table gives TRBD1 as D, unverified against the DNA. TRBV21-1 is annotated as a pseudogene. CDR3 length: 17 amino acids.